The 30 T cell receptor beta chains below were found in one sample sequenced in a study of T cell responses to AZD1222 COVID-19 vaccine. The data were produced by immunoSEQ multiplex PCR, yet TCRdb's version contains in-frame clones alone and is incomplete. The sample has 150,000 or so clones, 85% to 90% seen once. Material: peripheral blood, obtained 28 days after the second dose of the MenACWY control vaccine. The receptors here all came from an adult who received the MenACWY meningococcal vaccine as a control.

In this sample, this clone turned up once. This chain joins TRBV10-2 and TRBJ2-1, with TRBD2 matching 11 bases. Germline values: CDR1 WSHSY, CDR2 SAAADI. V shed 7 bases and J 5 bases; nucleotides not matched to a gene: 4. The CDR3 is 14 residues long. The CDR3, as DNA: TGCGCCAGCATGTCACTAGCGGGAGACAATGAGCAGTTCTTC. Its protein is CASMSLAGDNEQFF.

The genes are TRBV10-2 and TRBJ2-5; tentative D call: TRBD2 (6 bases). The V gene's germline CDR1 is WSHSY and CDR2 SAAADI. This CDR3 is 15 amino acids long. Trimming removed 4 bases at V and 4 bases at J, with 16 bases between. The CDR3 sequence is CASSVGGILGETQYF. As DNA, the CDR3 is TGCGCCAGCAGTGTTGGAGGGATATTAGGAGAGACCCAGTACTTC.

CDR3 coding DNA: TGTGCCACCGATTTCCCTGGCGGGGGATCCTACGAGCAGTACTTC. Its translation is CATDFPGGGSYEQYF. The rearrangement joins TRBV28 to TRBJ2-7, with 7 bases identical to TRBD2. V trimming: 10 bases; J trimming: 1 base; junction bases outside the gene matches: 13. The CDR3 runs to 15 residues. Germline CDR1 MDHEN, CDR2 SYDVKM.

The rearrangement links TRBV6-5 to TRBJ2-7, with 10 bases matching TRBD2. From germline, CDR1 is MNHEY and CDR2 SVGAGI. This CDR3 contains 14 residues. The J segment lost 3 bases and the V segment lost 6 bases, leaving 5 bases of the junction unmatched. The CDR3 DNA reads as TGTGCCAGCAGCTCACTAGCGGGGCACTACGAGCAGTACTTC. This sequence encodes CASSSLAGHYEQYF.

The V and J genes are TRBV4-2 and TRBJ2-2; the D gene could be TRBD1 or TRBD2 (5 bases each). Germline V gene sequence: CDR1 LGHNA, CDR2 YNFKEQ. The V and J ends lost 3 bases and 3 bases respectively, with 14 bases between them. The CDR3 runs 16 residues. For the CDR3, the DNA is TGTGCCAGCAGCCAGGGCCGGGACGTCTACACCGGGGAGCTGTTTTTT. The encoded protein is CASSQGRDVYTGELFF.

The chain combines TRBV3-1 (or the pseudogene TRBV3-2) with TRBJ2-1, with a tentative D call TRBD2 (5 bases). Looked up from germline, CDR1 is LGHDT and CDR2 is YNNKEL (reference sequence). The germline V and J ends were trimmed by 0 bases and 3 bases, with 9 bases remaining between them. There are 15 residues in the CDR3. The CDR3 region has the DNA TGTGCCAGCAGCCAAGATCGGGAAGTCTACAATGAGCAGTTCTTC. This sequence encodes CASSQDREVYNEQFF.

CDR3 loop: CASSLFGQGRREQYF. The CDR3 region has the DNA TGTGCCAGCAGCTTATTTGGACAGGGGAGAAGAGAGCAGTACTTC. The rearrangement joins TRBV7-9 to TRBJ2-7; 9 bases map to TRBD1. V trimming: 2 bases; J trimming: 7 bases; junction bases outside the gene matches: 9. The CDR3 loop spans 15 amino acids. Germline CDR1 SEHNR, CDR2 FQNEAQ (reference sequence).

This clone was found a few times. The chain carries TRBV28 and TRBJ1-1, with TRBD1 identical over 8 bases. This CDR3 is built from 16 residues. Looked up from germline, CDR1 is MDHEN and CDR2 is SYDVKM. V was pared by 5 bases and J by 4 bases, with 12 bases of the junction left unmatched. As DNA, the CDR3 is TGTGCCAGCAGTGGGCGGACAGGGCGGAAGGGCACTGAAGCTTTCTTT. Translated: CASSGRTGRKGTEAFF.

The CDR3 sequence: CASSRDSRSYEQYF. The CDR3 DNA reads as TGTGCCAGCAGCCGGGACAGCCGCTCCTACGAGCAGTACTTC. The chain couples TRBV5-4 to TRBJ2-7, with TRBD1 identical over 7 bases. V was pared by 4 bases and J by 0 bases, with 4 bases of the junction left unmatched. Germline V lookup: CDR1 SGHNT, CDR2 YYREEE (reference sequence). The CDR3 contains 14 residues.

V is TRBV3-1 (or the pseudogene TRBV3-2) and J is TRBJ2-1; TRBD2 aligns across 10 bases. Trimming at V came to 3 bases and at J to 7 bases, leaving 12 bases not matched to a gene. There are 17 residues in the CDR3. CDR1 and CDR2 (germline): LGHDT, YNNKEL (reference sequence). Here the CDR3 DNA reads TGTGCCAGCAGCCAGGACTACCGGCTAGCGGGAGTTAATGAGCAGTTCTTC. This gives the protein CASSQDYRLAGVNEQFF.

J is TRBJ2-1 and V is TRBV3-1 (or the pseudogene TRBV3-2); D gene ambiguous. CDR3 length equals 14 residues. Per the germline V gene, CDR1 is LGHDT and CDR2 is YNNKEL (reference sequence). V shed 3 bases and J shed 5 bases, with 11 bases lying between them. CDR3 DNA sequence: TGTGCCAGCAGCCACCCCACTGTCAACAATGAGCAGTTCTTC. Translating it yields CASSHPTVNNEQFF.

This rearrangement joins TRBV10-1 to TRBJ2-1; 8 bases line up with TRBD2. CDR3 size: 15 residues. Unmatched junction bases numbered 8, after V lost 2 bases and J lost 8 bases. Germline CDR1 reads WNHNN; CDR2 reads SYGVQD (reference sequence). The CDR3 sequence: CASSEIREGRDEQFF. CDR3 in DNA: TGCGCCAGCAGTGAGATCCGGGAGGGCCGAGATGAGCAGTTCTTC.

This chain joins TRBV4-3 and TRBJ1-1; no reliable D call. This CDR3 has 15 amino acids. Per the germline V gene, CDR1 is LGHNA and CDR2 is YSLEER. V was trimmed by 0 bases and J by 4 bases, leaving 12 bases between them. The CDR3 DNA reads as TGCGCCAGCAGCCAAGATGAATCCGGGAGCACTGAAGCTTTCTTT. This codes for CASSQDESGSTEAFF.

CDR3 nucleotide sequence: TGCAGCGTTGGCGAGCGAGGATTGACTGAAGCTTTCTTT. This translates into CSVGERGLTEAFF. The rearrangement joins TRBV29-1 to TRBJ1-1; D ambiguous. The V end was cut by 4 bases, the J end by 5 bases, with 14 bases between. Germline-derived CDR1 and CDR2 are SQVTM and ANQGSEA. CDR3 length equals 13 residues.

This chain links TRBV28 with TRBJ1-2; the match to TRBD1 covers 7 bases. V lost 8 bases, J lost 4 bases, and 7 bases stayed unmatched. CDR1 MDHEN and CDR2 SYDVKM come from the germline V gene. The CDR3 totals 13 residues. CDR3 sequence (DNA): TGTGCCAGCTTGAACCGGGACAGCTATGGCTACACCTTC. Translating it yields CASLNRDSYGYTF.

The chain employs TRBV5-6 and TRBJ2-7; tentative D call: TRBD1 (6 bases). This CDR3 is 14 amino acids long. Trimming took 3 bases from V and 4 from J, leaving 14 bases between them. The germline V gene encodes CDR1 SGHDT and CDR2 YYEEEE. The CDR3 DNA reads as TGTGCCAGCAGCTCGGACAGCCCCGTGTACGAGCAGTACTTC. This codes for CASSSDSPVYEQYF.

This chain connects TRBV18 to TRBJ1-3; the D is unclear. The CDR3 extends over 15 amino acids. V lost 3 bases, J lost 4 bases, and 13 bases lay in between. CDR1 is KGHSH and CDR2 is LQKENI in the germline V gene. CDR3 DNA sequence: TGTGCCAGCTCACCCCAAAATGGGTTGGGAAACACCATATATTTT. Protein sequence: CASSPQNGLGNTIYF.

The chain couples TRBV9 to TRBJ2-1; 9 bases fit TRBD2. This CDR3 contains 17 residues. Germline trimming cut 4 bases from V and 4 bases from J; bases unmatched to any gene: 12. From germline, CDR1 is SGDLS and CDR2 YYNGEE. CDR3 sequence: CASSPRGLAGQYNEQFF. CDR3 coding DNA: TGTGCCAGCAGCCCTAGGGGCCTAGCGGGGCAATACAATGAGCAGTTCTTC.

This CDR3 is CASSPRDRAVAGYTF. The CDR3 coding sequence is TGTGCCAGCAGTCCCCGGGACAGGGCCGTGGCTGGCTACACCTTC. The chain uses TRBV6-2 or TRBV6-3 and TRBJ1-2, with TRBD1 matching over 9 bases. The length of the CDR3 is 15 residues. Germline lookup yields CDR1 MNHEY and CDR2 SVGEGT. V shed 5 bases and J 7 bases; nucleotides not matched to a gene: 11.

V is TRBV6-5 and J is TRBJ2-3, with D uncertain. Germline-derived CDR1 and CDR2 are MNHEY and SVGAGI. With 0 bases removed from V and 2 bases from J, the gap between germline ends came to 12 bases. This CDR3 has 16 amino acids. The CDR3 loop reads CASSYSSVELTDTQYF. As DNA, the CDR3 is TGTGCCAGCAGTTACTCGAGTGTAGAACTCACAGATACGCAGTATTTT.

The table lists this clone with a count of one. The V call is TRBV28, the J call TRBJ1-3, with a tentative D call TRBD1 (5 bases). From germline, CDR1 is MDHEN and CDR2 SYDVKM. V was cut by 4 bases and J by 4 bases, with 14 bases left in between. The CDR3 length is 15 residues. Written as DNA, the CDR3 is TGTGCCAGCAGTTGGGGGGAGGTTGGCGGAAACACCATATATTTT. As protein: CASSWGEVGGNTIYF.

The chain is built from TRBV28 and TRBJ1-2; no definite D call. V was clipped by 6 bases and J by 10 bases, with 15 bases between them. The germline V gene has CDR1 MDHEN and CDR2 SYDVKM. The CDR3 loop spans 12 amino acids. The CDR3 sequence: CASRRLGPDYTF. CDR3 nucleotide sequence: TGTGCCAGCAGGAGGCTTGGGCCGGACTACACCTTC.

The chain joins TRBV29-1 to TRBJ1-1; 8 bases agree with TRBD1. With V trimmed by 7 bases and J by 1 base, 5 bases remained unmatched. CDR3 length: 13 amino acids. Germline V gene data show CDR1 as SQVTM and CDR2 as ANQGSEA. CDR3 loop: CSGRDRSNTEAFF. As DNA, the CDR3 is TGCAGCGGCCGGGACAGGTCGAACACTGAAGCTTTCTTT.

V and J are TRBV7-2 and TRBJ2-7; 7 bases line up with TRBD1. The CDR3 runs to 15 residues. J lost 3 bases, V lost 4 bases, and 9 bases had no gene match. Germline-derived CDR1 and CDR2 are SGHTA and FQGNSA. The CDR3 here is CASSSPPGTDYEQYF. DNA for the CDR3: TGTGCCAGCAGCTCACCTCCGGGGACAGACTACGAGCAGTACTTC.

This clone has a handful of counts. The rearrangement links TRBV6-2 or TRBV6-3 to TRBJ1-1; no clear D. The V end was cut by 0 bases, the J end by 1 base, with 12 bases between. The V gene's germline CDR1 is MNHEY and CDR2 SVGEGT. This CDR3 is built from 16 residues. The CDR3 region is CASSYSLGVANTEAFF. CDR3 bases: TGTGCCAGCAGTTACTCCCTCGGGGTCGCGAACACTGAAGCTTTCTTT.

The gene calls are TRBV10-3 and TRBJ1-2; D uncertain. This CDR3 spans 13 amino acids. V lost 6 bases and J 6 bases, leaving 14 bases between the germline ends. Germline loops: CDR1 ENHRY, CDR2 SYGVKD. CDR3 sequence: CAIRAGPTDGYTF. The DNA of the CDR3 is TGTGCCATCAGGGCCGGGCCGACGGATGGCTACACCTTC.

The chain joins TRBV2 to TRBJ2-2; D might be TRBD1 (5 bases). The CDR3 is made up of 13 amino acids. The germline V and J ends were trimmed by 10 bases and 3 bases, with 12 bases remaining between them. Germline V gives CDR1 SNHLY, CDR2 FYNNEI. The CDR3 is CATRQSDTGELFF. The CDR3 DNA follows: TGTGCCACCCGACAGTCAGACACCGGGGAGCTGTTTTTT.

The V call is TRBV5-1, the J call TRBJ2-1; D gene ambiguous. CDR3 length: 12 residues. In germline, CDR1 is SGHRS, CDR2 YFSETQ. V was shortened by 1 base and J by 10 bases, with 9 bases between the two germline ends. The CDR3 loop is CASSLSEIEQFF. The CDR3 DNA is TGCGCCAGCAGCTTGTCGGAAATAGAGCAGTTCTTC.

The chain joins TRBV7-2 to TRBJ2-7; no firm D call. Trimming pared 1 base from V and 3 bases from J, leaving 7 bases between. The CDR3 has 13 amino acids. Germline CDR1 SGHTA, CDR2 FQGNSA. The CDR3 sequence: CASSLGQVYEQYF. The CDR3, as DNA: TGTGCCAGCAGCTTAGGGCAGGTCTACGAGCAGTACTTC. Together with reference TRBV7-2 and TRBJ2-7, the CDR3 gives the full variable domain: GAGVSQSPSNKVTEKGKDVELRCDPISGHTALYWYRQSLGQGLEFLIYFQGNSAPDKSGLPSDRFSAERTGGSVSTLTIQRTQQEDSAVYLCASSLGQVYEQYFGPGTRLTVT.

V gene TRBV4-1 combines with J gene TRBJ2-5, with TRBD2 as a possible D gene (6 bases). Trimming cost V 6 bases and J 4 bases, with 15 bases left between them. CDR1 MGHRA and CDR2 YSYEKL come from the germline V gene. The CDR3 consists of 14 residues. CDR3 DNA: TGCGCCAGCAGTCCGATTAGCGGTCGAGAGACCCAGTACTTC. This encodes CASSPISGRETQYF.